This section outlines one TCR beta chain sequence together with its context. As yet, its antigen is unknown. Just one base apart from a much larger clone, this may be a read error. The data belong to a study of CD8 T cells in ankylosing spondylitis. Study-wide results and limits: Disease-linked clones reportedly showed significant enrichment in matched ankylosing spondylitis synovial fluid. Typical of ankylosing spondylitis blood, it appeared, was a TCR beta motif of under 10 highly homologous variants.

Quantitative barcoded 5'-RACE was used to prepare TCR beta libraries. TCRdb re-called the 5' RACE reads with MiXCR, one entry per CDR3 protein. The table has about 390,000 distinct CDR3 sequences, 20% to 25% seen once. Germline-derived CDR1 and CDR2 are DFQATT and SNEGSKA (reference sequence). The CDR3 spans 17 residues. The V gene is TRBV20-1, the J gene TRBJ1-2, with 10 bases lining up with TRBD1. The sequencing sample was made of blood, either unsorted or a sorted T cell fraction (not recorded which). The TCR comes from a male donor with ankylosing spondylitis. In DNA form, the CDR3 reads TGCTGTGCTAGATCCCCGACGGGGGGGACAGGGGACTATGGCTACACCTTC. This sequence encodes CCARSPTGGTGDYGYTF.